Following are 23 T cell receptor beta chains from one sample sequenced in a study of beta chain features in type 1 diabetes. Study-wide results and limits: TCRB CDR3 length was moderately but significantly reduced in all four CD4+ subsets of Type 1 diabetes patients.

Expressed TCRB transcripts got sequenced, as all isolated RNA was reverse transcribed. Method: immunoSEQ multiplex PCR; TCRdb's copy keeps in-frame clones and lacks some. The sample holds about 190,000 clones, about 7.8% seen once. Antigen specificity for these receptors is unknown. The source material was central memory CD4+ T cells from blood. The receptors originated from a woman in her thirties or forties with type 1 diabetes.

The genes are TRBV27 and TRBJ2-1, with 12 bases that match TRBD2. Looked up from germline, CDR1 is MNHEY and CDR2 is SMNVEV (reference sequence). This CDR3 is built from 13 residues. Trimming removed 6 bases from V and 6 bases from J; junction bases left unmatched: 0. The CDR3 sequence is CASRLAGGNEQFF. The CDR3 region has the DNA TGTGCCAGCAGACTAGCGGGAGGCAATGAGCAGTTCTTC.

The CDR3, as DNA: TGTGCCAGCAGCCCAATGCGACTAGCGGGAGGTTTCACAGATACGCAGTATTTT. Translating it yields CASSPMRLAGGFTDTQYF. The chain combines TRBV7-2 with TRBJ2-3; the match to TRBD2 covers 13 bases. Germline V lookup: CDR1 SGHTA, CDR2 FQGNSA. CDR3 length: 18 residues. Losses at the gene ends were 5 bases for V and 2 bases for J; bases not matched to a gene: 10.

The gene calls are TRBV9 and TRBJ2-5, with TRBD1 matching 9 bases. J was trimmed by 4 bases and V by 0 bases; bases with no gene match: 4. Germline CDR1 reads SGDLS; CDR2 reads YYNGEE. CDR3 length: 15 residues. CDR3 in amino acids: CASSVGTGEGETQYF. The CDR3 DNA is TGTGCCAGCAGCGTAGGGACAGGGGAGGGAGAGACCCAGTACTTC.

This clone showed up many times. The DNA for the CDR3 is TGTGCCAGCAGTGCGGCAACCCGGCGGGAAAACATTCAGTACTTC. It translates to CASSAATRRENIQYF. The chain links TRBV2 to TRBJ2-4, with D maybe TRBD2 (5 bases). This CDR3 comprises 15 residues. Per the germline V gene, CDR1 is SNHLY and CDR2 is FYNNEI. Trimming cost V 4 bases and J 5 bases, with 15 bases left between them.

There are a few counts of this clone. The rearrangement joins TRBV4-2 to TRBJ1-1, with D possibly TRBD1 on 5 matching bases. Trimming removed 1 base from V and 2 bases from J, with 8 bases in between. The CDR3 has 14 residues. Germline V gives CDR1 LGHNA, CDR2 YNFKEQ. CDR3 in DNA: TGTGCCAGCAGCCAAGGAAGGGGTAACACTGAAGCTTTCTTT. It specifies CASSQGRGNTEAFF.

The gene calls are TRBV4-1 and TRBJ1-2, with a tentative D call TRBD1 (6 bases). The CDR3 sequence is 15 residues long. V was pared by 4 bases and J by 5 bases, with 17 bases between. Looked up from germline, CDR1 is MGHRA and CDR2 is YSYEKL. The CDR3 coding sequence is TGCGCCAGCAGCCCTGGGACATCCTTGGGGTATGGCTACACCTTC. This translates into CASSPGTSLGYGYTF.

Concerning this clone itself: Other nucleotide sequences from this sample produce the same CDR3. The chain uses TRBV4-2 and TRBJ1-5, with D perhaps TRBD1 (5 bases). The germline V and J ends were trimmed by 0 bases and 5 bases, with 8 bases remaining between them. This CDR3 has 14 amino acids. Germline loops: CDR1 LGHNA, CDR2 YNFKEQ. CDR3 bases: TGTGCCAGCAGCCAAGATCGGGGGGATCAGCCCCAGCATTTT. This codes for CASSQDRGDQPQHF.

This chain connects TRBV11-2 to TRBJ2-5, with a possible D match to TRBD2 (5 bases). CDR1 and CDR2 from the germline V gene are SGHAT and FQNNGV. The CDR3 has 15 amino acids. V was cut by 3 bases and J by 5 bases, with 16 bases left in between. CDR3 in DNA: TGTGCCAGCAGCTTTCACGCCGGGTCGGGGGAGACCCAGTACTTC. It codes for CASSFHAGSGETQYF.

This chain uses TRBV7-2 with TRBJ1-2, with D possibly TRBD1 on 5 matching bases. Per the germline V gene, CDR1 is SGHTA and CDR2 is FQGNSA. Trimming removed 5 bases from V and 8 bases from J, with 12 bases in between. The CDR3 is 12 residues long. The CDR3 spells CASSTRQPGYTF. Written as DNA, the CDR3 is TGTGCCAGCAGCACCCGACAGCCGGGCTACACCTTC.

CDR3 nucleotide sequence: TGTGCCAGCAGCGTAATTAGCGGCAATCAGCCCCAGCATTTT. Its protein is CASSVISGNQPQHF. The chain is built from TRBV5-6 and TRBJ1-5; D gene ambiguous. This CDR3 has 14 residues. Germline assignment: CDR1 SGHDT and CDR2 YYEEEE. V lost 4 bases and J lost 2, with 10 bases in between.

The CDR3 is CASSPLSGGYYGYTF. CDR3 DNA sequence: TGTGCCAGCTCACCACTTTCAGGGGGGTACTATGGCTACACCTTC. V and J are TRBV18 and TRBJ1-2; 7 bases align to TRBD1. V gave up 1 base and J gave up 3 bases; unmatched junction bases: 5. This CDR3 has 15 amino acids. CDR1 and CDR2 from the germline V gene are KGHSH and LQKENI.

This clone was counted ten times or more. The rearrangement links TRBV7-2 to TRBJ2-5; 9 bases are shared with TRBD1. The germline V gene has CDR1 SGHTA and CDR2 FQGNSA. CDR3 length equals 14 residues. V dropped 5 bases and J dropped 4; count of bases not matched to a gene: 5. The DNA of the CDR3 is TGTGCCAGCAGCATAGGGACAGGGCCAGAGACCCAGTACTTC. Its translation: CASSIGTGPETQYF.

The J gene is TRBJ1-6, the V gene TRBV13, with D unresolved. Germline values: CDR1 PRHDT, CDR2 FYEKMQ (reference sequence). CDR3 size: 16 residues. The V gene lost 2 bases and the J gene lost 0 bases, with 8 bases spanning the gap. This CDR3 reads CASSLTLSSYNSPLHF. The CDR3 DNA sequence: TGTGCCAGCAGCTTAACCCTGAGCTCCTATAATTCACCCCTCCACTTT.

The V call is TRBV11-1, the J call TRBJ2-2; 8 nucleotides agree with TRBD1. CDR1 and CDR2 (germline): SGHAT, FQDESV (reference sequence). CDR3 size: 16 residues. Trimming cost V 0 bases and J 2 bases; bases outside gene matches: 2. The CDR3 bases are TGTGCCAGCAGCTTAGCGGGACAGGCCAACACCGGGGAGCTGTTTTTT. Amino acid sequence: CASSLAGQANTGELFF.

The chain employs TRBV7-9 and TRBJ2-3, with TRBD2 matching over 11 bases. The V and J ends lost 5 bases and 2 bases, in that order; junction bases with no gene match: 6. The CDR3 runs to 16 residues. In germline, CDR1 is SEHNR, CDR2 FQNEAQ (reference sequence). The CDR3, as DNA: TGTGCCAGCAGCCTTGGGACTAGCGGAGTCACAGATACGCAGTATTTT. Protein product: CASSLGTSGVTDTQYF. The variable domain in full, completed from reference TRBV7-9 and TRBJ2-3, reads DTGVSQNPRHKITKRGQNVTFRCDPISEHNRLYWYRQTLGQGPEFLTYFQNEAQLEKSRLLSDRFSAERPKGSFSTLEIQRTEQGDSAMYLCASSLGTSGVTDTQYFGPGTRLTVL.

A single count supports this clone. This sequence joins TRBV6-5 and TRBJ2-5; D gene ambiguous. The CDR3 covers 13 residues. The V and J ends lost 0 bases and 3 bases respectively, with 5 bases between them. Germline CDR1 reads MNHEY; CDR2 reads SVGAGI. The CDR3 region is CASSYSSEETQYF. CDR3 coding DNA: TGTGCCAGCAGTTACTCGAGCGAAGAGACCCAGTACTTC.

A word on this clone: This sample also contains other DNA sequences that code for the same CDR3. The gene calls are TRBV5-1 and TRBJ2-7; 8 bases line up with TRBD1. The CDR3 totals 14 residues. The germline V gene encodes CDR1 SGHRS and CDR2 YFSETQ. V lost 3 bases to trimming and J lost 3 bases; unmatched junction nucleotides: 5. CDR3 bases: TGCGCCAGCAGCTCGGGACAGGTCGACTACGAGCAGTACTTC. This encodes CASSSGQVDYEQYF.

This clone was seen a few times. The chain couples TRBV19 to TRBJ1-1; 9 nucleotides line up with TRBD1. CDR1 and CDR2 (germline): LNHDA, SQIVND (reference sequence). The CDR3 runs to 14 residues. V shed 4 bases and J 4 bases; nucleotides not matched to a gene: 4. The CDR3 loop reads CASSRRQGVTEAFF. The DNA of the CDR3 is TGTGCCAGTAGTAGGAGACAGGGGGTCACTGAAGCTTTCTTT.

This clone was recorded a few times. The genes are TRBV9 and TRBJ2-3, with D possibly being TRBD2 (5 bases). V lost 4 bases, J lost 4 bases, and 10 bases lay in between. CDR3 length: 13 residues. CDR1 and CDR2 from the germline V gene are SGDLS and YYNGEE. CDR3 loop: CASSTRLSDTQYF. CDR3 coding DNA: TGTGCCAGCAGCACCAGACTATCAGATACGCAGTATTTT.

This clone was observed a few times. The rearrangement uses TRBV28 and TRBJ1-1; unclear D gene. The CDR3 extends over 11 amino acids. The V end lost 10 bases, the J end lost 1 base, and 7 bases lay between the germline ends. Germline V CDR1 and CDR2: MDHEN, SYDVKM. As DNA, the CDR3 is TGTGCCACCCAGGAGAACACTGAAGCTTTCTTT. Protein: CATQENTEAFF.

This clone was seen a few times. This chain connects TRBV7-2 to TRBJ1-1, with D tentatively TRBD1 (6 bases). Germline V gives CDR1 SGHTA, CDR2 FQGNSA. The CDR3 length is 13 residues. V was pared by 3 bases and J by 5 bases, with 10 bases between. The CDR3 DNA is TGTGCCAGCAGCTTTACAGGGCGGACTGAAGCTTTCTTT. It encodes CASSFTGRTEAFF.

The V gene is TRBV6-6, the J gene TRBJ2-1; 8 bases are a match to TRBD1. The V gene's germline CDR1 is MNHNY and CDR2 SVGAGI (reference sequence). The CDR3 sequence is 16 residues long. Trimming at V came to 6 bases and at J to 0 bases, leaving 7 bases not matched to a gene. DNA for the CDR3: TGTGCCAGCAGCCCGCGGACAGGGAGCTCCTACAATGAGCAGTTCTTC. Encoded protein: CASSPRTGSSYNEQFF.

This clone appeared a few times. The genes are TRBV7-2 and TRBJ2-5; D is possibly TRBD1 (5 bases). V lost 3 bases and J 4 bases, leaving 12 bases between the germline ends. The CDR3 is 14 residues long. Germline CDR1 and CDR2: SGHTA and FQGNSA. The CDR3 loop reads CASSLFQGTETQYF. CDR3 DNA sequence: TGTGCCAGCAGCTTGTTCCAGGGAACAGAGACCCAGTACTTC.